This T cell receptor (beta chain) derives from a study of blood T cell repertoires in COVID-19. Background on the study: Italy, Spain and the United States were the sources of the convalescent and acute COVID-19 samples. The cDNA or gDNA used as material had been derived from T cells, B-cell-depleted T cells, or PBMCs.

V lost 6 bases to trimming and J lost 4 bases, with 15 bases between them. This CDR3 contains 14 residues. Germline assignment: CDR1 SEHNR and CDR2 FQNEAQ (reference sequence). Under the authors' procedure: By means of reference gene primer amplification, nucleated cell counts were estimated. Clones were sequenced by immunoSEQ multiplex PCR, and TCRdb holds only the in-frame ones, with some missing. V, J and clone size derive from that table, while D and trimming were established from the DNA sequence. This sample has 80,000 to 100,000 clones, with about 86% found just once. Input material: peripheral blood. The TCR comes from a woman aged 60-70 years in a cohort sampled during active or convalescent COVID-19. The V and J genes are TRBV7-9 and TRBJ1-2, with no clear D. The CDR3 here is CASSIGGLSYGYTF. Written as DNA, the CDR3 is TGTGCCAGCAGTATTGGCGGCCTGTCCTATGGCTACACCTTC.